Each of the 13 T cell receptor beta chains below was sequenced from the same sample in a study of vaccination and CD4 T cells after COVID-19. Cultured CD4+ T-cell DNA underwent Oncomine TCR Beta short-read sequencing. TCRdb reprocessed the PCR reads via MiXCR and lists one record per CDR3 protein. Counted here are some 25,000 distinct CDR3 sequences, approximately 28% occurring once; the ten biggest clones make up about 7.6%. Time point of the sample: late sampling 161 to 241 days after vaccination in a few convalescent patients. Indicated treatment: roughly nine-day PBMC culture with coronavirus spike peptide pools or control peptides (ViraFEST assay). These receptors have no known antigen. The specimen comprised CD4+ T cells from blood, cultured in vitro, sampled about 7 months after SARS-CoV-2 vaccination. Source of these receptors: a human donor who had recovered from COVID-19.

This clonotype was seen more than once but under ten times. This chain connects TRBV7-2 to TRBJ2-1; tentatively, D is TRBD2 (5 bases). V dropped 5 bases and J dropped 8 bases, with 19 bases sitting between them. The germline V gene encodes CDR1 SGHTA and CDR2 FQGNSA. The CDR3 is 15 residues long. The DNA of the CDR3 is TGTGCCAGCAGCCCAGGTCCCGGGATCCCTCATGAGCAGTTCTTC. Amino acid sequence: CASSPGPGIPHEQFF.

This clonotype has more than one count but fewer than ten. V is TRBV20-1 and J is TRBJ1-2, with D possibly TRBD1 on 5 matching bases. This CDR3 region has 17 residues. Germline CDR1 DFQATT, CDR2 SNEGSKA (reference sequence). Trimming took 0 bases from V and 4 from J, leaving 21 bases between them. The CDR3 is CSARDSGRIGTSYGYTF. CDR3 sequence (DNA): TGCAGTGCTAGAGATTCGGGGCGGATAGGGACCTCCTATGGCTACACCTTC.

The chain links TRBV20-1 to TRBJ1-2, with D uncertain. The CDR3 is made up of 14 amino acids. Germline loops: CDR1 DFQATT, CDR2 SNEGSKA (reference sequence). The V end lost 0 bases, the J end lost 7 bases, and 15 bases lay between the germline ends. CDR3 region: CSARDATKDFGYTF. In DNA form, the CDR3 reads TGCAGTGCTAGAGATGCAACAAAAGACTTTGGCTACACCTTC.

This chain connects TRBV6-1 to TRBJ1-2; D may be TRBD1 (6 bases). V lost 6 bases, J lost 10 bases, and 12 bases lay in between. The CDR3 is 11 residues long. CDR1 is MNHNS and CDR2 is SASEGT in the germline V gene. The CDR3 sequence is CASRTGKDYTF. CDR3 in DNA: TGTGCCAGCAGAACAGGGAAGGACTACACCTTC.

This clonotype was picked up a small number of times. The V gene is TRBV20-1, the J gene TRBJ2-1; TRBD2 matches at 8 bases. Germline V gene lookup returns CDR1 DFQATT and CDR2 SNEGSKA (reference sequence). The CDR3 runs 16 residues. V trimming: 3 bases; J trimming: 8 bases; junction bases outside the gene matches: 15. CDR3 DNA: TGCAGTGCTAGGGGGCCCCGGGGGGGTCGTGCCGATGAGCAGTTCTTC. It specifies CSARGPRGGRADEQFF.

This sequence joins TRBV2 and TRBJ2-1, with D perhaps matching TRBD2 (5 bases). The CDR3 is made up of 15 amino acids. Germline CDR1 SNHLY, CDR2 FYNNEI. V was shortened by 3 bases and J by 0 bases, with 9 bases between the two germline ends. The CDR3 nucleotides are TGTGCCAGCAGTGATGACTATGGCTCCTACAATGAGCAGTTCTTC. Protein sequence: CASSDDYGSYNEQFF.

This clonotype occurred a few times. This rearrangement joins TRBV7-3 to TRBJ2-5, with D possibly being TRBD2 (5 bases). The germline V gene encodes CDR1 SGHTA and CDR2 FQGTGA. The CDR3 loop spans 13 amino acids. Trimming shortened V by 5 bases and J by 1 base, and 8 bases separated the two germline ends. CDR3 sequence reads: CASSTGIQETQYF. The CDR3 DNA is TGTGCCAGCAGCACCGGGATCCAAGAGACCCAGTACTTC.

There are a few counts of this clonotype. The chain uses TRBV15 and TRBJ2-3; D unclear. CDR3 size: 15 residues. The V and J ends lost 8 bases and 0 bases respectively, with 15 bases between them. Germline V gene lookup returns CDR1 LNHNV and CDR2 YYDKDF (reference sequence). CDR3: CATHPRADSTDTQYF. Written as DNA, the CDR3 is TGTGCCACCCACCCCCGGGCGGATAGCACAGATACGCAGTATTTT.

The chain combines TRBV7-9 with TRBJ2-1; tentatively, D is TRBD1 or TRBD2 (5 bases each). Deletions cut 5 bases from V and 5 bases from J, with 10 bases between. Germline V gene lookup returns CDR1 SEHNR and CDR2 FQNEAQ (reference sequence). This CDR3 has 13 residues. The CDR3 here is CASSQGPNNEQFF. The DNA for the CDR3 is TGTGCCAGCAGCCAGGGACCCAACAATGAGCAGTTCTTC.

The V call is TRBV27, the J call TRBJ2-1, with 7 bases fitting TRBD2. The germline gives CDR1 MNHEY, CDR2 SMNVEV (reference sequence). V was clipped by 8 bases and J by 0 bases; unmatched bases: 7. The CDR3 is made up of 15 amino acids. The DNA for the CDR3 is TGTGCCAGCGGAGAGCGGGGACGCTCCTACAATGAGCAGTTCTTC. This gives the protein CASGERGRSYNEQFF.

This clonotype was picked up a small number of times. The chain joins TRBV7-9 to TRBJ2-5; TRBD1 matches at 7 bases. The trim removed 5 bases at V and 4 bases at J, leaving 7 bases unmatched. CDR1 and CDR2 (germline): SEHNR, FQNEAQ (reference sequence). The CDR3 is 14 residues long. CDR3 region: CASSGQGVGETQYF. DNA for the CDR3: TGTGCCAGCAGCGGGCAGGGGGTAGGAGAGACCCAGTACTTC. Drawing the rest from reference TRBV7-9 and TRBJ2-5, the complete variable domain is DTGVSQNPRHKITKRGQNVTFRCDPISEHNRLYWYRQTLGQGPEFLTYFQNEAQLEKSRLLSDRFSAERPKGSFSTLEIQRTEQGDSAMYLCASSGQGVGETQYFGPGTRLLVL.

This clonotype was seen more than once but under ten times. CDR3 coding DNA: TGCAGTGCCCCGGGACTAGCGGGCCATGAGCAGTTCTTC. Translating gives CSAPGLAGHEQFF. This sequence joins TRBV20-1 and TRBJ2-1; 12 nucleotides align to TRBD2. Germline CDR1 and CDR2: DFQATT and SNEGSKA (reference sequence). The junction had 5 bases not matched to a gene; V was cut back by 6 bases and J by 8 bases. CDR3 length: 13 amino acids.

This clonotype has a single count. The chain has TRBV30 and TRBJ2-7; TRBD1 is a possible D gene (5 bases). Trimming cost V 1 base and J 5 bases, with 9 bases left between them. CDR3 length: 12 amino acids. Germline lookup yields CDR1 GTSNPN and CDR2 SVGIG (reference sequence). The CDR3 nucleotides read TGTGCCTGGAGTGCTTTCAGGGACGAGCAGTACTTC. It codes for CAWSAFRDEQYF.